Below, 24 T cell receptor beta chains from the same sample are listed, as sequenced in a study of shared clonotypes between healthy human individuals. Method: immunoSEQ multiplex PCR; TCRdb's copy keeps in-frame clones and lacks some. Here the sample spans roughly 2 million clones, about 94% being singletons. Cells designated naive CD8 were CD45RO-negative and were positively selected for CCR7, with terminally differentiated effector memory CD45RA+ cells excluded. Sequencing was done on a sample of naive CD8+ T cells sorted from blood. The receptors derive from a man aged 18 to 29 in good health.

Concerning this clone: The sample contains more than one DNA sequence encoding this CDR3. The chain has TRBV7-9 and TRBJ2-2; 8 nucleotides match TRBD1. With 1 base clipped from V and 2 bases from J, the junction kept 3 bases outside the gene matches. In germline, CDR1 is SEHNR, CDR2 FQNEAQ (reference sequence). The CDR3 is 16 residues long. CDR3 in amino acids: CASSLGTGGNTGELFF. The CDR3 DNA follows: TGTGCCAGCAGCTTAGGTACAGGGGGAAACACCGGGGAGCTGTTTTTT. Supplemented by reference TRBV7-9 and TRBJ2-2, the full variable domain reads DTGVSQNPRHKITKRGQNVTFRCDPISEHNRLYWYRQTLGQGPEFLTYFQNEAQLEKSRLLSDRFSAERPKGSFSTLEIQRTEQGDSAMYLCASSLGTGGNTGELFFGEGSRLTVL.

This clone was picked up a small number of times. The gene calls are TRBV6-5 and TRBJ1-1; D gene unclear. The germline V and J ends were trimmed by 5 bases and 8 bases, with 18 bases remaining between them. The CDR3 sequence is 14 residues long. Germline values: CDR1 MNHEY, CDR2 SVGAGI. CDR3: CASSDLFRGDEAFF. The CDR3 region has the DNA TGTGCCAGCAGTGACCTCTTTCGGGGTGACGAAGCTTTCTTT.

The DNA for the CDR3 is TGTGCCAGCAGTCCCCAGGGGGCGGGAGGAAACACCATATATTTT. Protein product: CASSPQGAGGNTIYF. The rearrangement uses TRBV28 and TRBJ1-3; 8 positions agree with TRBD1. Per the germline V gene, CDR1 is MDHEN and CDR2 is SYDVKM. This CDR3 region has 15 residues. The J segment lost 4 bases and the V segment lost 5 bases, leaving 7 bases of the junction unmatched.

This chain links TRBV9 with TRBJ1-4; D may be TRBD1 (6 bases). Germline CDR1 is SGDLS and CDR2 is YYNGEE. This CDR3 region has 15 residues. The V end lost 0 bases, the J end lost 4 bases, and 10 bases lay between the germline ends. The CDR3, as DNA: TGTGCCAGCAGCGTAGAGGGGACATTTAATGAAAAACTGTTTTTT. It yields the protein CASSVEGTFNEKLFF.

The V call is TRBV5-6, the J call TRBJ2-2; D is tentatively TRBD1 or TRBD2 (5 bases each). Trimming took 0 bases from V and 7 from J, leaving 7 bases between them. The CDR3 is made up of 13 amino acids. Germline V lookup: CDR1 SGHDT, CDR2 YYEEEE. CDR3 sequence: CASSLVGVGELFF. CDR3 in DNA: TGTGCCAGCAGCTTGGTGGGGGTCGGGGAGCTGTTTTTT.

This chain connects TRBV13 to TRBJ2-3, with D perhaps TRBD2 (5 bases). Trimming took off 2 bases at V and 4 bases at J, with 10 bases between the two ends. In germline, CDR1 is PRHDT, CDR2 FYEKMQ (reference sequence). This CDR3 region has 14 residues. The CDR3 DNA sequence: TGTGCCAGCAGCTTAATCGGGAATCCAGATACGCAGTATTTT. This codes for CASSLIGNPDTQYF. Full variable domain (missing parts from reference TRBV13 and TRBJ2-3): AAGVIQSPRHLIKEKRETATLKCYPIPRHDTVYWYQQGPGQDPQFLISFYEKMQSDKGSIPDRFSAQQFSDYHSELNMSSLELGDSALYFCASSLIGNPDTQYFGPGTRLTVL.

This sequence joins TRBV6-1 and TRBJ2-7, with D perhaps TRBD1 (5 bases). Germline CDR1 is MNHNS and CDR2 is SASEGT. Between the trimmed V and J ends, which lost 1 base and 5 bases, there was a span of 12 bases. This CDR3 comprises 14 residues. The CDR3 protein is CASSEGWQGNEQYF. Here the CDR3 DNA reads TGTGCCAGCAGTGAAGGGTGGCAGGGTAACGAGCAGTACTTC.

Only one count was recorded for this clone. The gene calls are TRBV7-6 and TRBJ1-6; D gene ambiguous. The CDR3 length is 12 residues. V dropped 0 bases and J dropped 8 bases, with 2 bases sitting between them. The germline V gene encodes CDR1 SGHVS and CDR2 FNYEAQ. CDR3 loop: CASSLADSPLHF. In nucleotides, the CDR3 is TGTGCCAGCAGCTTAGCGGATTCACCCCTCCACTTT.

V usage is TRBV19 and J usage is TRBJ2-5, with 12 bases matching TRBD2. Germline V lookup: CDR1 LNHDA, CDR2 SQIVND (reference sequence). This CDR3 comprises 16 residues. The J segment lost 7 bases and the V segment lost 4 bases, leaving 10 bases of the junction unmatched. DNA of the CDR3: TGTGCCAGTAGTACGTCGGGACTAGCGGGTGATGGGACCCAGTACTTC. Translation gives CASSTSGLAGDGTQYF.

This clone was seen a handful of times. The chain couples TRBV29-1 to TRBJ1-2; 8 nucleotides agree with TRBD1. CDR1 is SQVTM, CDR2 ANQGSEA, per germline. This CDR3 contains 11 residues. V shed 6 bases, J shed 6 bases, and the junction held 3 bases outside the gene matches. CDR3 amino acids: CSVDRADGYTF. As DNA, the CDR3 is TGCAGCGTGGACAGGGCGGATGGCTACACCTTC.

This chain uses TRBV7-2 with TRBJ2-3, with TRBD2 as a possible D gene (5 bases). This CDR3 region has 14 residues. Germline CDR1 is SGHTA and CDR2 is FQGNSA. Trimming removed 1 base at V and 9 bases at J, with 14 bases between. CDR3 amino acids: CASSLVPGSPTQYF. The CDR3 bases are TGTGCCAGCAGCTTAGTCCCGGGGAGTCCAACGCAGTATTTT. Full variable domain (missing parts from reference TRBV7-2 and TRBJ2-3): GAGVSQSPSNKVTEKGKDVELRCDPISGHTALYWYRQSLGQGLEFLIYFQGNSAPDKSGLPSDRFSAERTGGSVSTLTIQRTQQEDSAVYLCASSLVPGSPTQYFGPGTRLTVL.

The CDR3 DNA follows: TGCGCCAGCAGCCCAGGACCAATGGTTGAGCAGTTCTTC. This codes for CASSPGPMVEQFF. The V call is TRBV5-1, the J call TRBJ2-1; D ambiguous. CDR1 SGHRS and CDR2 YFSETQ come from the germline V gene. This CDR3 is 13 amino acids long. Trimming removed 4 bases from V and 9 bases from J, with 14 bases in between.

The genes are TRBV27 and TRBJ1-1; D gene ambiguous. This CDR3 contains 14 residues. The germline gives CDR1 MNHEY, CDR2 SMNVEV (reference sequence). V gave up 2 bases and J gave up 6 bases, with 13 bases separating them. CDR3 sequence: CASSLLVGGPEAFF. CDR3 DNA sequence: TGTGCCAGCAGTTTACTTGTTGGTGGCCCTGAAGCTTTCTTT.

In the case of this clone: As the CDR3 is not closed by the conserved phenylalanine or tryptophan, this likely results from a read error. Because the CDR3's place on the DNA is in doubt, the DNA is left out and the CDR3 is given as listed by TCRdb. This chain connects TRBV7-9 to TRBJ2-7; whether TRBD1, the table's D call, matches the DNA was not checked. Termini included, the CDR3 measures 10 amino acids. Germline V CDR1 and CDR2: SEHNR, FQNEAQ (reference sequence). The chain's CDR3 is CASRFRTGNL.

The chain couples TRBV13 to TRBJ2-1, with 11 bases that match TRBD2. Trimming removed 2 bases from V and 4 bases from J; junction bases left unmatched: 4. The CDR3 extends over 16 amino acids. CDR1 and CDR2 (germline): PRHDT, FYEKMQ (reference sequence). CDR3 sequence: CASSLRGTSGYNEQFF. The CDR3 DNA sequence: TGTGCCAGCAGCTTACGAGGGACTAGCGGTTACAATGAGCAGTTCTTC.

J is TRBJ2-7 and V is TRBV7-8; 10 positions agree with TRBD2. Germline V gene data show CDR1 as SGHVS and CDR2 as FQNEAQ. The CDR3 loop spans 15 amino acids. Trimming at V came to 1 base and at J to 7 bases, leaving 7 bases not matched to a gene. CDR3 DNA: TGTGCCAGCAGCTTAGGCTTCGGGACTAGCGAAGAGCAGTACTTC. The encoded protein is CASSLGFGTSEEQYF.

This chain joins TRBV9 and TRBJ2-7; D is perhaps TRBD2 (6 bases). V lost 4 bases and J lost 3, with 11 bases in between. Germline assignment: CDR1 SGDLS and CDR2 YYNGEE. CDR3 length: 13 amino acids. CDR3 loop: CASSPAGLYEQYF. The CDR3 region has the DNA TGTGCCAGCAGCCCCGCGGGGCTCTACGAGCAGTACTTC.

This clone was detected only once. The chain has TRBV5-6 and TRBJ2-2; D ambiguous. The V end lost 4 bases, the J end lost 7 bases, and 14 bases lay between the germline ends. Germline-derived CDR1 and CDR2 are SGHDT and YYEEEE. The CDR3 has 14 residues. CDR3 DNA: TGTGCCAGCAGCACAGACGCGGTGGTCGGGGAGCTGTTTTTT. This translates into CASSTDAVVGELFF.

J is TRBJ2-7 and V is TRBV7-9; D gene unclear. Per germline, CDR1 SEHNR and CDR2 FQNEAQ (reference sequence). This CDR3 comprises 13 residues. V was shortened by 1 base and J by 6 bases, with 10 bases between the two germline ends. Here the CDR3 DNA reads TGTGCCAGCAGCTTAGGGGGAAGCCCCGAGCAGTACTTC. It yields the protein CASSLGGSPEQYF.

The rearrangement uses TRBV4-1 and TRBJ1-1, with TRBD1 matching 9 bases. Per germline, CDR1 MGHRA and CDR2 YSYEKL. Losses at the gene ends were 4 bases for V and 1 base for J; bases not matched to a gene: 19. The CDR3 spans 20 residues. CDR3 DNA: TGCGCCAGCAGCCGAACGTCGATTAAACAGGGGGCGGATCAGAACACTGAAGCTTTCTTT. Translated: CASSRTSIKQGADQNTEAFF.

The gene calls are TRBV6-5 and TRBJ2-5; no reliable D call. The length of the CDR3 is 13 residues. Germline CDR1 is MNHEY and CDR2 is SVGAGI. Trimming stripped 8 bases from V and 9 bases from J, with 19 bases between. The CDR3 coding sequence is TGTGCCAGCGGCCTGGGTCCGGCCGCCTCCCAGTACTTC. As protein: CASGLGPAASQYF.

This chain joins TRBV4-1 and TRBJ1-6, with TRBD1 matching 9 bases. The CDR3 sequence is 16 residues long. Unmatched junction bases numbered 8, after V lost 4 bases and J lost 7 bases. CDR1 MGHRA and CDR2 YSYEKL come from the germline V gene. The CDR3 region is CASSLRNGQGNSPLHF. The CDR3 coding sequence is TGCGCCAGCAGCCTCAGAAACGGACAGGGGAATTCACCCCTCCACTTT.

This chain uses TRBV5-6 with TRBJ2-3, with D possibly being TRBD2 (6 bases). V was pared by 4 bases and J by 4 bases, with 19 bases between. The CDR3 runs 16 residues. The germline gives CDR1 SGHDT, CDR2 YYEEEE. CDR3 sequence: CASSPHIREYPDTQYF. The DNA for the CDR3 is TGTGCCAGCAGCCCGCACATCCGGGAGTACCCAGATACGCAGTATTTT.

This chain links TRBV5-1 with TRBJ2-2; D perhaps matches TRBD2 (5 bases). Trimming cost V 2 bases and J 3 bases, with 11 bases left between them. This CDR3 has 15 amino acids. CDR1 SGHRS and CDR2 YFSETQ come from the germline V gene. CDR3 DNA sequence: TGCGCCAGCAGCTTCCCGGACGGGGACACCGGGGAGCTGTTTTTT. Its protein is CASSFPDGDTGELFF.